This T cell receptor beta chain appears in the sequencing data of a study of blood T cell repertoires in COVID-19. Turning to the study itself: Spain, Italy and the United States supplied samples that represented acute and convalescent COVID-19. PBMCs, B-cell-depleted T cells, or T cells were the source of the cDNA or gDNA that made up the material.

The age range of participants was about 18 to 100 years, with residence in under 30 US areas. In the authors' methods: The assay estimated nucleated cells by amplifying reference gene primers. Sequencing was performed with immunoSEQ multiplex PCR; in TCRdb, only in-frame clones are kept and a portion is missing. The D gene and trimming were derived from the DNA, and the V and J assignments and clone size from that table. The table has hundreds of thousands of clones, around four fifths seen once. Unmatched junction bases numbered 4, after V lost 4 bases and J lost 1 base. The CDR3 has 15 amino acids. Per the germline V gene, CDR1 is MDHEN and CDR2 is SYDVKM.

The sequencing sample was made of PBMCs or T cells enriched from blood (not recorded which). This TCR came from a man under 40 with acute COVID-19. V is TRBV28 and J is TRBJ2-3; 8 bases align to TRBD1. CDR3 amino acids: CASSSQGGGTDTQYF. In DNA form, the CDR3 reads TGTGCCAGCAGTTCACAGGGGGGTGGCACAGATACGCAGTATTTT.